Below are 16 T cell receptor beta chains sequenced from a single sample in a study of T cell repertoires in cytomegalovirus infection. Each CDR3 protein is one row after TCRdb ran MiXCR on the reads. The sample lists about 680,000 distinct CDR3 sequences; more than 20% were seen once. The sample consisted of CD8+ T cells from PBMCs. These receptors were collected from a human donor in good health (CMV status not recorded). Some clones in this sample may be carry-over from other donors' samples.

This clonotype was picked up a small number of times. V gene TRBV9 combines with J gene TRBJ2-3; TRBD2 is a possible D gene (6 bases). The CDR3 is made up of 16 amino acids. Germline CDR1 and CDR2: SGDLS and YYNGEE. Trimming took 2 bases from V and 6 from J, leaving 19 bases between them. CDR3 sequence reads: CASSVPARGGMDTQYF. The CDR3 DNA is TGTGCCAGCAGCGTCCCCGCAAGGGGCGGGATGGATACGCAGTATTTT.

The chain has TRBV9 and TRBJ1-2; D is unclear. Germline CDR1 SGDLS, CDR2 YYNGEE. The V and J ends lost 3 bases and 8 bases respectively, with 14 bases between them. The CDR3 contains 13 residues. The CDR3: CASSAGLTRGYTF. The CDR3 DNA sequence: TGTGCCAGCAGCGCCGGGTTGACCCGAGGCTACACCTTC.

This clonotype occurred a few times. In nucleotides, the CDR3 is TGTGCCAGCAGGGAATCAGGGACAGCGAACACTGAAGCTTTCTTT. Translation gives CASRESGTANTEAFF. The rearrangement joins TRBV7-6 to TRBJ1-1, with 7 positions matching TRBD1. The germline CDR1 and CDR2 sequences are SGHVS and FNYEAQ. Losses at the gene ends were 6 bases for V and 1 base for J; bases not matched to a gene: 8. The CDR3 sequence is 15 residues long.

V and J are TRBV5-5 and TRBJ2-2; no clear D gene. The CDR3 is 15 residues long. V lost 4 bases to trimming and J lost 2 bases, with 12 bases between them. Germline V gene sequence: CDR1 SGHKS, CDR2 YYEKEE (reference sequence). The CDR3 DNA follows: TGTGCCAGCAGCCCCCCCCCCTACAACACCGGGGAGCTGTTTTTT. Translating it yields CASSPPPYNTGELFF.

This clonotype was observed at least ten times. The chain joins TRBV7-6 to TRBJ2-1; the D is unclear. Between the trimmed V and J ends, which lost 11 bases and 9 bases, there was a span of 17 bases. There are 12 residues in the CDR3. Germline loops: CDR1 SGHVS, CDR2 FNYEAQ. CDR3 DNA: TGTGCCGCCGACCGCAAAAGGATTGAGCAGTTCTTC. Its protein is CAADRKRIEQFF.

The chain carries TRBV28 and TRBJ1-1; no clear D. The CDR3 runs to 15 residues. V was pared by 4 bases and J by 5 bases, with 17 bases between. Per germline, CDR1 MDHEN and CDR2 SYDVKM. The CDR3 protein is CASSWTSGGGTEAFF. The CDR3 coding sequence is TGTGCCAGCAGTTGGACCAGTGGCGGAGGGACTGAAGCTTTCTTT.

The chain carries TRBV7-9 and TRBJ2-4; D is ambiguous. V was cut by 5 bases and J by 8 bases, with 22 bases left in between. Germline V lookup: CDR1 SEHNR, CDR2 FQNEAQ (reference sequence). This CDR3 spans 16 amino acids. The CDR3 sequence is CASSPPPLGFEHIQYF. The CDR3 DNA reads TGTGCCAGCAGCCCCCCACCCTTGGGGTTCGAGCACATTCAGTACTTC.

There are a few counts of this clonotype. Possible read error: a much larger clone is one base away. V is TRBV12-3 or TRBV12-4 and J is TRBJ2-3; 7 bases match TRBD1. The V gene end was trimmed by 6 bases and the J gene end by 0 bases; junction bases not matched to a gene: 3. This CDR3 has 14 amino acids. CDR3 coding DNA: TGTGCCAGCAGCTCACAGGGGAGCACAGATACGCAGTATTTT. It is translated as CASSSQGSTDTQYF.

The chain combines TRBV29-1 with TRBJ1-2; 9 bases are shared with TRBD1. The V segment lost 7 bases and the J segment 6 bases; nucleotides outside the gene matches: 6. Germline V gene lookup returns CDR1 SQVTM and CDR2 ANQGSEA. The CDR3 runs 12 residues. The CDR3 nucleotides read TGCAGCGCGGACAGGGGAGTAGATGGCTACACCTTC. This sequence encodes CSADRGVDGYTF.

This clonotype has only a few counts. The V gene is TRBV20-1, the J gene TRBJ2-7; the match to TRBD2 covers 9 bases. V was clipped by 6 bases and J by 0 bases; unmatched bases: 6. Per germline, CDR1 DFQATT and CDR2 SNEGSKA (reference sequence). This CDR3 comprises 14 residues. In DNA form, the CDR3 reads TGCAGTGCGTCTAGCGGGGTGAGCTCCTACGAGCAGTACTTC. Translation: CSASSGVSSYEQYF.

This clonotype was counted only a few times. This chain uses TRBV28 with TRBJ1-1; TRBD1 matches at 7 bases. This CDR3 comprises 12 residues. Germline V lookup: CDR1 MDHEN, CDR2 SYDVKM. V was pared by 2 bases and J by 10 bases, with 4 bases of the junction left unmatched. The CDR3 nucleotides are TGTGCCAGCAGTTTAGAGGGGGCGGCAGCTTTCTTT. Translated: CASSLEGAAAFF.

The chain combines TRBV28 with TRBJ2-1; the D is unclear. The V end was cut by 6 bases, the J end by 0 bases, with 12 bases between. The CDR3 totals 15 residues. Germline assignment: CDR1 MDHEN and CDR2 SYDVKM. The chain's CDR3 is CASRHDLSSYNEQFF. CDR3 nucleotides: TGTGCCAGCAGACACGACCTCAGCTCCTACAATGAGCAGTTCTTC.

This clonotype was seen a handful of times. The CDR3, as DNA: TGCAGTGCTACCCAGGGTCTCGACACTGAAGCTTTCTTT. Translated, it gives CSATQGLDTEAFF. V usage is TRBV20-1 and J usage is TRBJ1-1; TRBD1 is a possible D gene (5 bases). V lost 4 bases and J 3 bases, leaving 12 bases between the germline ends. In germline, CDR1 is DFQATT, CDR2 SNEGSKA (reference sequence). This CDR3 region has 13 residues.

This clonotype was seen many times. The J gene is TRBJ2-1, the V gene TRBV7-6, with TRBD1 matching over 12 bases. Germline V gene lookup returns CDR1 SGHVS and CDR2 FNYEAQ. Germline trimming cut 4 bases from V and 8 bases from J; bases unmatched to any gene: 6. The CDR3 covers 15 residues. CDR3 in DNA: TGTGCCAGCAGCTGGGACAGGGGGCTTTTGGATGAGCAGTTCTTC. It translates to CASSWDRGLLDEQFF.

Worth noting for this clonotype: A read error likely explains this, since a far larger clone differs by one base. The rearrangement uses TRBV7-9 and TRBJ2-5; TRBD2 matches 8 bases. This CDR3 has 13 amino acids. CDR1 is SEHNR and CDR2 is FQNEAQ in the germline V gene (reference sequence). The CDR3 protein is CTSSLAGKETQYF. For the CDR3, the DNA is TGTACCAGCAGCTTAGCGGGGAAGGAGACCCAGTACTTC.

Points on this clonotype: At one end the junction does not follow the germline gene, possibly because of a read error. The rearrangement uses TRBV6-8 and TRBJ2-7; 8 positions agree with TRBD1. Looked up from germline, CDR1 is MNHGY and CDR2 is SAAAGT. The CDR3 totals 15 residues. The CDR3 is CANSPWTGRTDEQYF. In nucleotides, the CDR3 is TGTGCCAACAGTCCCTGGACAGGGAGGACAGACGAGCAGTACTTC.